The 21 T cell receptor beta chains reported below all come from one sample, sequenced in a study of cytomegalovirus exposure and HLA in healthy donors. The PCR had 60 Vbeta and 13 Jbeta primers. TCRdb's copy holds only in-frame clones and misses some; the assay was immunoSEQ multiplex PCR. This sample has approximately 160,000 clones, with about three quarters found just once. The sample was PBMCs. All receptors come from a female donor in good health and CMV-seronegative.

This clone was detected a few times. The rearrangement joins TRBV4-2 to TRBJ2-1; the D gene is possibly TRBD1 (5 bases). The CDR3 is 14 amino acids. From germline, CDR1 is LGHNA and CDR2 YNFKEQ. The ends were cut back, 3 bases at V and 4 bases at J, with 10 bases in the middle. The CDR3: CASSHSTGYNEQFF. The CDR3 coding sequence is TGTGCCAGCAGCCACTCAACAGGATACAATGAGCAGTTCTTC.

Only a few counts were recorded for this clone. The chain links TRBV4-3 to TRBJ2-7; 8 nucleotides align to TRBD2. Trimming cost V 4 bases and J 1 base; bases outside gene matches: 6. This CDR3 has 15 amino acids. The germline gives CDR1 LGHNA, CDR2 YSLEER. This CDR3 reads CASSLQAGESYEQYF. The DNA for the CDR3 is TGCGCCAGCAGCCTCCAAGCGGGAGAGTCCTACGAGCAGTACTTC.

This sequence joins TRBV7-6 and TRBJ2-5, with D possibly matching TRBD1 (6 bases). The CDR3 covers 17 residues. V was shortened by 5 bases and J by 0 bases, with 19 bases between the two germline ends. Per germline, CDR1 SGHVS and CDR2 FNYEAQ. The CDR3 coding sequence is TGTGCCAGCAGCCCACGATGGAGACAGGCAAACCAAGAGACCCAGTACTTC. Residues: CASSPRWRQANQETQYF.

The chain links TRBV7-2 to TRBJ1-1; weak D call: TRBD1 (5 bases). Trimming stripped 4 bases from V and 4 bases from J, with 10 bases between. Germline V lookup: CDR1 SGHTA, CDR2 FQGNSA. This CDR3 spans 13 amino acids. For the CDR3, the DNA is TGTGCCAGCAGCTCCCAGGGCGGCACTGAAGCTTTCTTT. Translation: CASSSQGGTEAFF.

This sequence joins TRBV4-1 and TRBJ2-7; 7 bases are a match to TRBD2. Unmatched junction bases numbered 7, after V lost 1 base and J lost 7 bases. This CDR3 region has 14 residues. Germline V gene sequence: CDR1 MGHRA, CDR2 YSYEKL. CDR3 nucleotides: TGCGCCAGCAGCCAAGTTGGGGGAGGGCGAGAGCAGTACTTC. Residues: CASSQVGGGREQYF.

The sample holds one count of this clone. The gene calls are TRBV4-3 and TRBJ1-2; D unclear. The CDR3 totals 15 residues. In germline, CDR1 is LGHNA, CDR2 YSLEER. Trimming left V 0 bases short and J 3 bases short, with 11 bases between. The CDR3 nucleotides read TGCGCCAGCAGCCAAGATTGGCGGGCAGACTATGGCTACACCTTC. It is translated as CASSQDWRADYGYTF.

The chain links TRBV7-9 to TRBJ2-4; 10 bases line up with TRBD2. This CDR3 is 14 amino acids long. Germline CDR1 SEHNR, CDR2 FQNEAQ (reference sequence). Trimming cost V 9 bases and J 7 bases; bases outside gene matches: 9. The CDR3 DNA reads as TGTGCCAGGGCCCCTAGCGGGAGTAAGAACATTCAGTACTTC. Protein product: CARAPSGSKNIQYF.

The chain employs TRBV4-2 and TRBJ2-1, with D tentatively TRBD1 (5 bases). Germline lookup yields CDR1 LGHNA and CDR2 YNFKEQ. Trimming removed 3 bases at V and 8 bases at J, with 8 bases between. The CDR3 extends over 12 amino acids. The CDR3 DNA reads TGTGCCAGCAGCCAGGCAGGGTATGAGCAGTTCTTC. Amino acids: CASSQAGYEQFF.

The chain recombines TRBV20-1 with TRBJ2-5; D gene uncertain. V was shortened by 6 bases and J by 5 bases, with 7 bases between the two germline ends. This CDR3 contains 10 residues. In germline, CDR1 is DFQATT, CDR2 SNEGSKA (reference sequence). This CDR3 is CSALWETQYF. The CDR3 DNA follows: TGCAGTGCCCTATGGGAGACCCAGTACTTC.

This chain connects TRBV30 to TRBJ2-3, with D perhaps TRBD2 (6 bases). The CDR3 extends over 14 amino acids. Trimming took off 0 bases at V and 0 bases at J, with 7 bases between the two ends. Per germline, CDR1 GTSNPN and CDR2 SVGIG (reference sequence). Written as DNA, the CDR3 is TGTGCCTGGAGTGTAGGGACTAGCACAGATACGCAGTATTTT. Translating gives CAWSVGTSTDTQYF.

This chain connects TRBV4-2 to TRBJ2-3, with 8 bases identical to TRBD2. J gave up 1 base and V 4 bases, and 7 bases lay outside the gene matches. The germline V gene encodes CDR1 LGHNA and CDR2 YNFKEQ. The CDR3 contains 16 residues. The CDR3 loop is CASSPRGGFGTDTQYF. CDR3 in DNA: TGTGCCAGCAGCCCCCGGGGGGGGTTTGGCACAGATACGCAGTATTTT.

This clone has just one count. This chain uses TRBV2 with TRBJ1-6, with 8 bases identical to TRBD1. Germline CDR1 and CDR2: SNHLY and FYNNEI. J gave up 7 bases and V 5 bases, and 16 bases lay outside the gene matches. CDR3 length equals 18 residues. The CDR3 spells CASSHLSDRAIQNSPLHF. The CDR3 nucleotides read TGTGCCAGCAGTCATCTTTCGGACAGGGCAATTCAAAATTCACCCCTCCACTTT.

The chain has TRBV19 and TRBJ2-3; 7 bases line up with TRBD1. V shed 6 bases and J 2 bases; nucleotides not matched to a gene: 5. Germline V CDR1 and CDR2: LNHDA, SQIVND (reference sequence). The CDR3 totals 14 residues. CDR3 in amino acids: CASRRGRNTDTQYF. The CDR3 DNA sequence: TGTGCCAGTAGGAGGGGGCGCAACACAGATACGCAGTATTTT.

A remark on this clone: This specimen includes other DNA sequences encoding the same CDR3. V is TRBV7-2 and J is TRBJ2-7; D might be TRBD1 (5 bases). Germline assignment: CDR1 SGHTA and CDR2 FQGNSA. V was clipped by 2 bases and J by 3 bases, with 5 bases between them. CDR3 size: 12 residues. The CDR3 sequence: CASSLQGYEQYF. CDR3 coding DNA: TGTGCCAGCAGCTTACAGGGCTACGAGCAGTACTTC.

The rearrangement joins TRBV6-5 to TRBJ2-7; TRBD1 aligns across 8 bases. V shed 7 bases and J 5 bases; nucleotides not matched to a gene: 10. Germline V CDR1 and CDR2: MNHEY, SVGAGI. The CDR3 contains 14 residues. The CDR3, as DNA: TGTGCCAGCACATGGGGGACAGGTATCGACGAGCAGTACTTC. Protein sequence: CASTWGTGIDEQYF.

This clone came up once. The chain joins TRBV7-2 to TRBJ2-7, with 10 bases aligning to TRBD1. This CDR3 spans 14 amino acids. The germline V gene encodes CDR1 SGHTA and CDR2 FQGNSA. The V segment lost 4 bases and the J segment 4 bases; nucleotides outside the gene matches: 4. In DNA, the CDR3 is TGTGCCAGCAGCTCTGACAGGGGGCTGTACGAGCAGTACTTC. The encoded protein is CASSSDRGLYEQYF.

J is TRBJ2-3 and V is TRBV7-9, with TRBD2 matching over 8 bases. Per germline, CDR1 SEHNR and CDR2 FQNEAQ (reference sequence). This CDR3 is 15 amino acids long. Trimming cost V 2 bases and J 3 bases; bases outside gene matches: 4. CDR3 in DNA: TGTGCCAGCAGCTTAAATGCGGGAGGAACAGATACGCAGTATTTT. The encoded protein is CASSLNAGGTDTQYF. Looking up the rest from reference TRBV7-9 and TRBJ2-3 gives the full variable domain: DTGVSQNPRHKITKRGQNVTFRCDPISEHNRLYWYRQTLGQGPEFLTYFQNEAQLEKSRLLSDRFSAERPKGSFSTLEIQRTEQGDSAMYLCASSLNAGGTDTQYFGPGTRLTVL.

The chain is built from TRBV9 and TRBJ2-5; 10 nucleotides align to TRBD2. The DNA end is a closer match to TRBJ2-7, so the J assignment may be wrong. CDR1 and CDR2 (germline): SGDLS, YYNGEE. This CDR3 has 15 amino acids. CDR3 sequence: CASSETSGSVYEQYF. The CDR3 region has the DNA TGTGCCAGCAGCGAGACTAGCGGGTCAGTGTACGAGCAGTACTTC.

The chain links TRBV7-2 to TRBJ1-2; 9 bases are shared with TRBD1. The CDR3 spans 15 residues. The ends lost 2 bases at V and 7 bases at J; junction bases unmatched: 8. Germline CDR1 reads SGHTA; CDR2 reads FQGNSA. CDR3 sequence: CASSLTGTGLTGYTF. The CDR3 DNA follows: TGTGCCAGCAGCTTAACCGGGACAGGGCTGACTGGCTACACCTTC.

The chain links TRBV14 to TRBJ2-5; the match to TRBD2 covers 7 bases. V was clipped by 1 base and J by 5 bases; unmatched bases: 10. This CDR3 is 16 amino acids long. Germline loops: CDR1 SGHDN, CDR2 FVKESK. The CDR3, as DNA: TGTGCCAGCAGCCAAGGCCTTTTAGCGGGCGGGGAGACCCAGTACTTC. Amino acid sequence: CASSQGLLAGGETQYF. The complete variable domain, with remaining parts taken from reference TRBV14 and TRBJ2-5, reads EAGVTQFPSHSVIEKGQTVTLRCDPISGHDNLYWYRRVMGKEIKFLLHFVKESKQDESGMPNNRFLAERTGGTYSTLKVQPAELEDSGVYFCASSQGLLAGGETQYFGPGTRLLVL.

V usage is TRBV5-1 and J usage is TRBJ2-1, with 8 nucleotides matching TRBD2. The trim removed 9 bases at V and 1 base at J, leaving 3 bases unmatched. The CDR3 is 13 residues long. Germline assignment: CDR1 SGHRS and CDR2 YFSETQ. CDR3 region: CATRGGSYNEQFF. CDR3 nucleotide sequence: TGCGCCACCCGGGGGGGGTCCTACAATGAGCAGTTCTTC.